The text below deals with one T cell receptor (beta chain). This clonotype has a handful of counts. The specificity of this receptor is unknown. No base quality information exists; no much larger clone differs at one position. These data belong to a study of T cells after yellow fever vaccination (dated by TCRdb to between 2018 and 2021). Regarding the research as a whole: Libraries from fractions with low cell numbers were prepared with the SMART-Seq v4 Ultra Low Input RNA kit. To follow T-cell clones before and after both primary and booster YFV17D yellow fever vaccination, bulk TCR alpha and beta repertoires underwent longitudinal sequencing. Two healthy male donors, one aged 18 to 30 and one aged 30 to 39 years, were included in the cohort. Blood samples were taken at several timepoints before and after primary and secondary immunization, and bulk PBMC replicates and cell subsets were isolated.

Results and caveats for the whole study, not just this receptor: Because the study included only a couple of donors, the extent to which the findings can be generalized is limited. Most clones expanded after primary vaccination were re-detected after the booster (almost 97% of CD4 and 88% of CD8), suggesting broad memory maintenance. A small share of clonotypes was detected in both CD4 and CD8 compartments, with the overlap likely arising from convergent recombination. Computational filtering was needed because FACS-sorted repertoires could contain abundant contaminating clonotypes from the bulk population. The secondary T-cell response was found to be weaker but faster than the primary response, with a peak reached on day 5 rather than on day 15.

Synthesis of TCR cDNA relied on 5'RACE template switching, a step that introduced a universal primer site along with unique molecular identifiers. Priming of cDNA synthesis was performed from both the TCR alpha and TCR beta constant segments. Two PCR steps were used to amplify libraries, with sample barcodes and sequencing adapters being added in the second step. Sequencing of libraries was done on Illumina HiSeq 2500 (2x100 bp) or NovaSeq (2x150 bp). In the source study's methods: MIGEC was used to demultiplex reads and collapse the reads into UMI consensus sequences, and MiXCR was used for V(D)J alignment. Using edgeR on replicate PBMC samples, clonotypes were called vaccine-responding if FDR was below 0.01 and the log2 fold change was above 5 up to day 15. Bulk clonotypes were assigned CD4 or CD8 identity according to which sequenced CD4 or CD8 repertoire held them at higher abundance. TCRdb trimmed public reads at Q25 via fastp, called clones via MiXCR and kept in-frame beta chains. Identical CDR3 protein sequences are pooled into one entry, listed with their most common genes and DNA. The V and J calls shown here were made by TCRdb, not taken from the authors' results. The sample table lists approximately 70,000 distinct CDR3 sequences, approximately 7% of them with a count of one. The ten top clones hold approximately 35% of the sample.

Looking up the germline V gene yields CDR1 SGHVS and CDR2 FQNEAQ. V drops 10 bases and J drops 2 bases, leaving 22 bases in between. Including cysteine and phenylalanine, the CDR3 has 16 amino acids. Just the 48-base CDR3 DNA is kept, in frame starting at base 1. Explained via the paper, the treatment or condition label denotes: live attenuated yellow fever vaccine strain. PBMCs were isolated from peripheral blood using a standard Ficoll-Paque protocol. CD4 and CD8 T-cell fractions were isolated with Dynabeads CD4 and CD8 positive selection kits. TriZol was used to extract RNA from bulk PBMCs, CD4 and CD8 fractions, and dextramer-positive and dextramer-negative fractions.

The origin of this receptor is a man between 18 and 29 years old who received the YFV17D yellow fever vaccine. The rearranged segments are TRBV7-8 and TRBJ2-3; the D gene is perhaps TRBD2, on 7 matching bases. The sample here was CD8+ T cells sorted from PBMCs, taken roughly 47 days after the first yellow fever vaccination. This receptor carries the CDR3 CAIVEGGQGFTDTQYF. DNA sequence: TGTGCCATCGTAGAGGGGGGGCAGGGGTTCACAGATACGCAGTATTTT.